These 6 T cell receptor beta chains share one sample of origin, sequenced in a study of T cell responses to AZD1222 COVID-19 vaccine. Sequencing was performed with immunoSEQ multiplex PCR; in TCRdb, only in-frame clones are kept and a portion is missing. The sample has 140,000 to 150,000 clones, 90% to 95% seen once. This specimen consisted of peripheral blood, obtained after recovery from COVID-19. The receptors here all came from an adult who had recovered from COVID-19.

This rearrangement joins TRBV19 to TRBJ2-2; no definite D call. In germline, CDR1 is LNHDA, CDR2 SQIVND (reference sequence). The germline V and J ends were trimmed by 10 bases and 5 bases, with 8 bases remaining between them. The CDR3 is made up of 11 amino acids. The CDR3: CATTKTGELFF. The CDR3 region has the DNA TGTGCCACCACAAAGACCGGGGAGCTGTTTTTT. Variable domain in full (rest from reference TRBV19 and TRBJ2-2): DGGITQSPKYLFRKEGQNVTLSCEQNLNHDAMYWYRQDPGQGLRLIYYSQIVNDFQKGDIAEGYSVSREKKESFPLTVTSAQKNPTAFYLCATTKTGELFFGEGSRLTVL.

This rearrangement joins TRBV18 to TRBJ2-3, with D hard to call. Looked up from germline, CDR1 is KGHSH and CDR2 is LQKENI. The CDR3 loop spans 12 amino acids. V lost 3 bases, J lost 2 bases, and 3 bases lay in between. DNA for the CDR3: TGTGCCAGCTCACCGTCCACAGATACGCAGTATTTT. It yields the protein CASSPSTDTQYF.

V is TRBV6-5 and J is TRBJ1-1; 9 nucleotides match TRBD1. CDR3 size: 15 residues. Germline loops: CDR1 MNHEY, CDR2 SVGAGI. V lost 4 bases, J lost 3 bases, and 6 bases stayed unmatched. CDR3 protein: CASSSRGTGYTEAFF. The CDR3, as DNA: TGTGCCAGCAGTTCACGAGGGACAGGGTACACTGAAGCTTTCTTT.

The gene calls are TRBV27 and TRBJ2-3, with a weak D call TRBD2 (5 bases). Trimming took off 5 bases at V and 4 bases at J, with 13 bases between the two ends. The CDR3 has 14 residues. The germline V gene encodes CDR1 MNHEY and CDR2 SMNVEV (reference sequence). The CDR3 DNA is TGTGCCAGCAGTGGACTCCTGGTGGCAGATACGCAGTATTTT. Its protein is CASSGLLVADTQYF.

The CDR3 here is CASSLVPYNEQFF. In DNA form, the CDR3 reads TGTGCCAGTAGCCTGGTCCCCTACAATGAGCAGTTCTTC. The chain combines TRBV19 with TRBJ2-1, with unresolved D. V lost 6 bases and J 2 bases, leaving 8 bases between the germline ends. Germline lookup yields CDR1 LNHDA and CDR2 SQIVND (reference sequence). CDR3 length: 13 residues.

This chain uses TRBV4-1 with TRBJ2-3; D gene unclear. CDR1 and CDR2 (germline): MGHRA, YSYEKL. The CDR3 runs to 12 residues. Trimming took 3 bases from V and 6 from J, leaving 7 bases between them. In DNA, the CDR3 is TGCGCCAGCAGCCAGCCATATGATACGCAGTATTTT. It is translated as CASSQPYDTQYF.